These 19 T cell receptor beta chains were all obtained from the same sample, sequenced in a study of shared T cell receptors in the human thymus. The assay was immunoSEQ multiplex PCR, and TCRdb's table has in-frame clones only and misses some. The sample shows some 700,000 clones, 75% to 90% of them seen only once. The same sample was also studied in work on human thymus T cells.

The sequencing sample was made of thymocytes. All receptors derive from a girl under three years old with a congenital heart defect.

This sequence joins TRBV10-3 and TRBJ2-7; 7 nucleotides line up with TRBD1. V lost 5 bases, J lost 0 bases, and 4 bases stayed unmatched. The CDR3 covers 14 residues. Germline V gives CDR1 ENHRY, CDR2 SYGVKD. The CDR3 region has the DNA TGTGCCATCAGTTCCAGGGGGAGCTCCTACGAGCAGTACTTC. It yields the protein CAISSRGSSYEQYF.

The genes are TRBV6-1 and TRBJ1-1, with 7 bases lining up with TRBD1. V lost 2 bases and J lost 0; bases outside the gene matches: 12. The CDR3 sequence is 18 residues long. In germline, CDR1 is MNHNS, CDR2 SASEGT. Written as DNA, the CDR3 is TGTGCCAGCAGTGAAATGGTTGGGGACAGACCCATGAACACTGAAGCTTTCTTT. Protein product: CASSEMVGDRPMNTEAFF.

The count of this clone is one. The chain links TRBV6-6 to TRBJ1-5; weak D call: TRBD1 (5 bases). Trimming left V 2 bases short and J 3 bases short, with 8 bases between. Germline assignment: CDR1 MNHNY and CDR2 SVGAGI (reference sequence). This CDR3 spans 14 amino acids. The CDR3 loop reads CASSYRGVNQPQHF. The DNA of the CDR3 is TGTGCCAGCAGTTACCGGGGGGTCAATCAGCCCCAGCATTTT.

This clone occurred once. This chain connects TRBV6-1 to TRBJ1-5; possible D gene TRBD1, 5 bases. Germline assignment: CDR1 MNHNS and CDR2 SASEGT. This CDR3 contains 15 residues. V dropped 6 bases and J dropped 5 bases, with 17 bases sitting between them. The CDR3 is CASSRPPREHQPQHF. DNA of the CDR3: TGTGCCAGCAGCAGACCCCCCAGGGAACATCAGCCCCAGCATTTT.

The rearrangement joins TRBV4-1 to TRBJ1-1; 7 nucleotides match TRBD1. The CDR3 is 18 residues long. Unmatched junction bases numbered 20, after V lost 0 bases and J lost 10 bases. The V gene's germline CDR1 is MGHRA and CDR2 YSYEKL. The CDR3 region has the DNA TGCGCCAGCAGCCAAGATCATAACGGGACAGCTCCTGAGAGGGCAGCTTTCTTT. This gives the protein CASSQDHNGTAPERAAFF.

This chain joins TRBV11-2 and TRBJ2-2; D perhaps matches TRBD2 (5 bases). The germline V gene encodes CDR1 SGHAT and CDR2 FQNNGV. This CDR3 contains 16 residues. Trimming cost V 5 bases and J 6 bases, with 19 bases left between them. CDR3 in DNA: TGTGCCAGCAGCCCACACCGGGATAGACTTTCCGGGGAGCTGTTTTTT. Protein product: CASSPHRDRLSGELFF.

The chain links TRBV19 to TRBJ2-7; 9 nucleotides line up with TRBD1. Germline CDR1 and CDR2: LNHDA and SQIVND (reference sequence). With V trimmed by 5 bases and J by 4 bases, 12 bases remained unmatched. CDR3 length equals 16 residues. CDR3: CASSSPGQGLVYEQYF. The CDR3, as DNA: TGTGCCAGTAGTTCCCCTGGACAGGGGTTGGTTTACGAGCAGTACTTC. Full variable domain (missing parts from reference TRBV19 and TRBJ2-7): DGGITQSPKYLFRKEGQNVTLSCEQNLNHDAMYWYRQDPGQGLRLIYYSQIVNDFQKGDIAEGYSVSREKKESFPLTVTSAQKNPTAFYLCASSSPGQGLVYEQYFGPGTRLTVT.

This rearrangement joins TRBV5-4 to TRBJ1-1, with TRBD1 matching over 8 bases. The CDR3 is made up of 17 amino acids. CDR1 and CDR2 from the germline V gene are SGHNT and YYREEE (reference sequence). With V trimmed by 3 bases and J by 0 bases, 10 bases remained unmatched. The chain's CDR3 is CASSSWTQGEMNTEAFF. The CDR3 DNA reads TGTGCCAGCAGCTCCTGGACACAGGGGGAAATGAACACTGAAGCTTTCTTT.

In its sample, this clone was seen a few times. This chain connects TRBV18 to TRBJ2-5, with 10 bases matching TRBD1. The germline V gene encodes CDR1 KGHSH and CDR2 LQKENI. The CDR3 consists of 17 residues. V shed 4 bases and J 3 bases; nucleotides not matched to a gene: 11. CDR3 protein: CASSRRLDRGDEETQYF. The CDR3 DNA sequence: TGTGCCAGCTCACGACGGCTGGACAGGGGGGATGAAGAGACCCAGTACTTC.

This clone was counted a few times. The chain links TRBV9 to TRBJ1-1; a weak D match, TRBD1 (5 bases). The CDR3 is 14 amino acids. Germline loops: CDR1 SGDLS, CDR2 YYNGEE. Trimming left V 0 bases short and J 2 bases short, with 8 bases between. The CDR3 reads CASSVGQINTEAFF. CDR3 DNA sequence: TGTGCCAGCAGCGTAGGACAGATTAACACTGAAGCTTTCTTT.

The rearrangement links TRBV4-3 to TRBJ2-1; the match to TRBD2 covers 7 bases. With 0 bases clipped from V and 3 bases from J, the junction kept 20 bases outside the gene matches. Looked up from germline, CDR1 is LGHNA and CDR2 is YSLEER. The CDR3 runs to 21 residues. The CDR3: CASSQDITWGGWVLRYNEQFF. The CDR3 bases are TGCGCCAGCAGCCAAGACATTACTTGGGGGGGGTGGGTACTTCGCTACAATGAGCAGTTCTTC.

This rearrangement joins TRBV28 to TRBJ2-7; tentative D call: TRBD1 (5 bases). Trimming cost V 1 base and J 3 bases, with 7 bases left between them. Germline assignment: CDR1 MDHEN and CDR2 SYDVKM. The CDR3 is made up of 13 amino acids. CDR3 coding DNA: TGTGCCAGCAGTTTATTTCAGGGCTACGAGCAGTACTTC. Its protein product is CASSLFQGYEQYF. The full variable domain, with the rest looked up from reference TRBV28 and TRBJ2-7, is DVKVTQSSRYLVKRTGEKVFLECVQDMDHENMFWYRQDPGLGLRLIYFSYDVKMKEKGDIPEGYSVSREKKERFSLILESASTNQTSMYLCASSLFQGYEQYFGPGTRLTVT.

The chain combines TRBV4-3 with TRBJ2-1; 8 bases match TRBD2. Germline V gene lookup returns CDR1 LGHNA and CDR2 YSLEER. The V segment lost 1 base and the J segment 4 bases; nucleotides outside the gene matches: 6. The CDR3 totals 16 residues. The CDR3 DNA reads TGCGCCAGCAGCCAAGTTAGCGGGACACCTTACAATGAGCAGTTCTTC. Translating it yields CASSQVSGTPYNEQFF.

This sequence joins TRBV27 and TRBJ1-5; 10 nucleotides align to TRBD1. Germline CDR1 MNHEY, CDR2 SMNVEV (reference sequence). The CDR3 runs to 18 residues. V lost 5 bases, J lost 0 bases, and 10 bases stayed unmatched. The CDR3 here is CASSTLGTGVHSNQPQHF. CDR3 nucleotides: TGTGCCAGCAGTACCCTCGGGACAGGGGTCCATAGCAATCAGCCCCAGCATTTT.

This chain connects TRBV27 to TRBJ1-2; 8 bases align to TRBD1. After removal of 3 bases from V and 2 bases from J, the junction contained 5 bases not matched to a gene. The germline gives CDR1 MNHEY, CDR2 SMNVEV (reference sequence). The CDR3 covers 15 residues. The CDR3 loop reads CASSFQGAPNYGYTF. Here the CDR3 DNA reads TGTGCCAGCAGTTTTCAGGGGGCGCCGAACTATGGCTACACCTTC.

The chain recombines TRBV6-1 with TRBJ1-4, with 7 positions matching TRBD1. The CDR3 sequence is 14 residues long. Germline CDR1 reads MNHNS; CDR2 reads SASEGT. V gave up 7 bases and J gave up 5 bases; unmatched junction bases: 7. CDR3 loop: CASMGDRVNEKLFF. CDR3 nucleotides: TGTGCCAGCATGGGGGACAGAGTAAATGAAAAACTGTTTTTT.

The chain employs TRBV6-1 and TRBJ1-5, with D perhaps TRBD1 (5 bases). V lost 2 bases and J 5 bases, leaving 16 bases between the germline ends. This CDR3 has 16 amino acids. Germline CDR1 is MNHNS and CDR2 is SASEGT. The CDR3 DNA reads as TGTGCCAGCAGTGAAAGGCGTCCCCAGGGCGATCAGCCCCAGCATTTT. It translates to CASSERRPQGDQPQHF.

V gene TRBV6-5 combines with J gene TRBJ1-1, with D possibly TRBD1 on 5 matching bases. Per germline, CDR1 MNHEY and CDR2 SVGAGI. Trimming removed 6 bases from V and 0 bases from J, with 14 bases in between. This CDR3 spans 15 amino acids. The CDR3, as DNA: TGTGCCAGCAGCTCGTTTCACAGGTTGAACACTGAAGCTTTCTTT. Translation gives CASSSFHRLNTEAFF.

CDR3 sequence: CASPGRGHAFF. The CDR3 nucleotides are TGTGCCAGTCCTGGCCGGGGTCACGCTTTCTTT. V is TRBV19 and J is TRBJ1-1; D not certain. CDR1 LNHDA and CDR2 SQIVND come from the germline V gene (reference sequence). Trimming stripped 8 bases from V and 11 bases from J, with 15 bases between. This CDR3 contains 11 residues.